The clone carrying this T cell receptor (beta chain) has a handful of counts. Its cognate antigen is unknown. Germline trimming cut 2 bases from V and 6 bases from J; bases unmatched to any gene: 10. The CDR3 consists of 15 residues. The germline V gene has CDR1 SGHVS and CDR2 FQNEAQ. The data originate from a study of CD8 T cells in ankylosing spondylitis. Study findings and constraints: Disease-associated clones were reportedly significantly overrepresented in matched ankylosing spondylitis synovial fluid.

TCRdb redid the calling of the 5' RACE reads with MiXCR, one entry per CDR3 protein. Found here are approximately 140,000 distinct CDR3 sequences, 9.3% of them singletons; the top ten hold about 3.6%. The chain has TRBV7-8 and TRBJ2-7; 7 bases are a match to TRBD2. The specimen sequenced was blood, either unsorted or a sorted T cell fraction (not recorded which). The TCR comes from a male donor with ankylosing spondylitis or in good health (not recorded which). The CDR3 DNA follows: TGTGCCAGCAGCTTACCGCCGGGAGGTTTCGGCGAGCAGTACTTC. Protein product: CASSLPPGGFGEQYF.